The 26 T cell receptor beta chains below all came from one sample that was sequenced in a study of cytomegalovirus exposure and HLA in healthy donors. Both 60 Vbeta primers and 13 Jbeta primers went into the PCR. The table came from immunoSEQ multiplex PCR; TCRdb's copy has only in-frame clones and leaves some out. This sample has some 40,000 clones, with 74% found just once. Sequenced: PBMCs. All receptors come from a young man in good health and CMV-seronegative.

The chain has TRBV18 and TRBJ1-5; possible D gene TRBD1, 6 bases. CDR1 is KGHSH, CDR2 LQKENI, per germline. The V end was cut by 6 bases, the J end by 5 bases, with 14 bases between. The CDR3 has 14 amino acids. CDR3 in DNA: TGTGCCAGCTCTCAGCAGGGGACCGATCAGCCCCAGCATTTT. Its translation: CASSQQGTDQPQHF.

This chain connects TRBV10-2 to TRBJ2-1; TRBD2 matches 7 bases. V shed 7 bases, J shed 0 bases, and the junction held 3 bases outside the gene matches. The CDR3 covers 14 residues. The V gene's germline CDR1 is WSHSY and CDR2 SAAADI. The CDR3 nucleotides read TGCGCCAGCACCCGGGAGGACTCCTACAATGAGCAGTTCTTC. Encoded protein: CASTREDSYNEQFF.

The genes are TRBV19 and TRBJ1-4, with 9 bases fitting TRBD1. V trimming: 4 bases; J trimming: 8 bases; junction bases outside the gene matches: 8. The CDR3 covers 15 residues. Germline V CDR1 and CDR2: LNHDA, SQIVND (reference sequence). The CDR3 spells CASSTATGGKEKLFF. CDR3 bases: TGTGCCAGTAGTACCGCGACAGGGGGAAAGGAAAAACTGTTTTTT.

V usage is TRBV5-8 and J usage is TRBJ2-5, with 9 bases identical to TRBD2. The germline gives CDR1 SGHTS, CDR2 YDEGEE. J was trimmed by 1 base and V by 3 bases; bases with no gene match: 4. This CDR3 spans 15 amino acids. DNA of the CDR3: TGTGCCAGCAGCTACCTTAGCGGGGGCCAAGAGACCCAGTACTTC. This gives the protein CASSYLSGGQETQYF.

The V and J genes are TRBV6-5 and TRBJ2-7, with D possibly being TRBD1 (6 bases). Germline lookup yields CDR1 MNHEY and CDR2 SVGAGI. The CDR3 extends over 14 amino acids. V was shortened by 6 bases and J by 2 bases, with 14 bases between the two germline ends. Here the CDR3 reads CASRLTQGPYEQYF. CDR3 nucleotide sequence: TGTGCCAGCAGACTCACGCAGGGGCCCTACGAGCAGTACTTC.

The chain couples TRBV6-1 to TRBJ2-6; tentatively, D is TRBD1 (5 bases). Trimming removed 8 bases from V and 1 base from J, with 6 bases in between. CDR3 size: 13 residues. Germline V gives CDR1 MNHNS, CDR2 SASEGT. The CDR3: CASSGSGANVLTF. The CDR3, as DNA: TGTGCCAGCTCAGGGTCTGGGGCCAACGTCCTGACTTTC.

The chain combines TRBV7-9 with TRBJ2-1; 8 nucleotides line up with TRBD1. Unmatched junction bases numbered 5, after V lost 1 base and J lost 6 bases. Germline V gene lookup returns CDR1 SEHNR and CDR2 FQNEAQ (reference sequence). The CDR3 has 15 residues. The CDR3 DNA reads TGTGCCAGCAGCTTAGGGACAGGGCCCTTCAATGAGCAGTTCTTC. Translation: CASSLGTGPFNEQFF.

This chain uses TRBV21-1 with TRBJ2-7; the table's D gene call, TRBD1, was not cross checked with the DNA. TRBV21-1 is deemed a pseudogene. The CDR3 has 17 amino acids. CDR3 amino acids: CASSKAVPGQGQNEQYF. DNA for the CDR3: TGTGCCAGCAGCAAAGCAGTCCCGGGACAGGGTCAGAACGAGCAGTACTTC.

The rearrangement links TRBV7-9 to TRBJ2-5; 11 nucleotides agree with TRBD2. The CDR3 totals 16 residues. Germline-derived CDR1 and CDR2 are SEHNR and FQNEAQ (reference sequence). After removal of 5 bases from V and 0 bases from J, the junction contained 5 bases not matched to a gene. The CDR3 DNA reads TGTGCCAGCAGCCGGCCGGGACTAGCGGACCAAGAGACCCAGTACTTC. Amino acids: CASSRPGLADQETQYF.

The chain recombines TRBV2 with TRBJ1-1; no clear D gene. The CDR3 runs 14 residues. Germline V gene lookup returns CDR1 SNHLY and CDR2 FYNNEI. Trimming took 2 bases from V and 2 from J, leaving 9 bases between them. DNA for the CDR3: TGTGCCAGCAGTGAATCGAATACTAACACTGAAGCTTTCTTT. It is translated as CASSESNTNTEAFF.

The CDR3 sequence is CASSIVSSEGALATQYF. Here the CDR3 DNA reads TGTGCCAGTAGTATTGTCTCGTCCGAGGGGGCCCTTGCGACGCAGTATTTT. This sequence joins TRBV19 and TRBJ2-3; 7 nucleotides match TRBD1. Germline lookup yields CDR1 LNHDA and CDR2 SQIVND (reference sequence). After removal of 3 bases from V and 9 bases from J, the junction contained 18 bases not matched to a gene. The CDR3 consists of 17 residues.

The sample holds a few counts of this clone. This sequence joins TRBV10-3 and TRBJ2-3, with 15 bases lining up with TRBD2. This CDR3 is 16 amino acids long. Unmatched junction bases numbered 3, after V lost 3 bases and J lost 5 bases. Germline V gene sequence: CDR1 ENHRY, CDR2 SYGVKD. In DNA, the CDR3 is TGTGCCATCAGTGACAGGACTAGCGGGGGGGGAGATACGCAGTATTTT. Translated: CAISDRTSGGGDTQYF.

As DNA, the CDR3 is TGTGCCAGTAGTATTGACAGGGAGGCCTACAATGAGCAGTTCTTC. It translates to CASSIDREAYNEQFF. The chain recombines TRBV19 with TRBJ2-1; tentatively, D is TRBD1 (7 bases). Trimming left V 3 bases short and J 2 bases short, with 11 bases between. The CDR3 totals 15 residues. Germline CDR1 is LNHDA and CDR2 is SQIVND (reference sequence).

Comment on this clone: At one end the junction does not follow the germline gene, possibly because of a read error. The chain carries TRBV7-9 and TRBJ2-7; unclear D gene. Germline CDR1 and CDR2: SEHNR and FQNEAQ (reference sequence). The CDR3 consists of 12 residues. The CDR3 coding sequence is TGTTCCAGCAGCTTTGGCACCTACGAGCAGTACTTC. It translates to CSSSFGTYEQYF.

V is TRBV4-2 and J is TRBJ1-4, with D maybe TRBD1 (6 bases). The germline V and J ends were trimmed by 3 bases and 2 bases, with 13 bases remaining between them. Germline loops: CDR1 LGHNA, CDR2 YNFKEQ. The CDR3 sequence is 16 residues long. DNA of the CDR3: TGTGCCAGCAGCCACGAAGCAGGGGCGACTAATGAAAAACTGTTTTTT. Translation gives CASSHEAGATNEKLFF.

Concerning this clone: Other DNA sequences from this sample encode an identical CDR3 as well. V is TRBV18 and J is TRBJ2-7; 10 bases align to TRBD1. This CDR3 comprises 14 residues. The germline gives CDR1 KGHSH, CDR2 LQKENI. V shed 2 bases and J 3 bases; nucleotides not matched to a gene: 1. This CDR3 reads CASSPGDRGYEQYF. Written as DNA, the CDR3 is TGTGCCAGCTCACCAGGGGACAGGGGCTACGAGCAGTACTTC.

This chain links TRBV18 with TRBJ1-2; 7 bases are shared with TRBD1. J lost 5 bases, V lost 4 bases, and 10 bases had no gene match. Germline V gene sequence: CDR1 KGHSH, CDR2 LQKENI. CDR3 length: 15 amino acids. The CDR3 DNA reads TGTGCCAGCTCACTCCCAGGCCAGGGGGAGTATGGCTACACCTTC. This gives the protein CASSLPGQGEYGYTF.

The chain links TRBV10-3 to TRBJ2-5; a possible D gene is TRBD1 (5 bases). Trimming stripped 9 bases from V and 5 bases from J, with 10 bases between. CDR1 ENHRY and CDR2 SYGVKD come from the germline V gene. The CDR3 has 11 residues. The CDR3 sequence: CAIKKGETQYF. The CDR3 DNA reads TGTGCCATTAAAAAGGGGGAGACCCAGTACTTC.

The J gene is TRBJ1-1, the V gene TRBV18, with D hard to call. In germline, CDR1 is KGHSH, CDR2 LQKENI. This CDR3 is 14 amino acids long. The V and J ends lost 3 bases and 2 bases respectively, with 10 bases between them. As DNA, the CDR3 is TGTGCCAGCTCACCTCTGGGAGGAAACACTGAAGCTTTCTTT. Translation: CASSPLGGNTEAFF.

V and J are TRBV5-1 and TRBJ2-1, with D perhaps TRBD1 (6 bases). The germline V and J ends were trimmed by 4 bases and 4 bases, with 12 bases remaining between them. Germline CDR1 is SGHRS and CDR2 is YFSETQ. CDR3 length: 14 residues. CDR3 residues: CASSPEDRYNEQFF. The CDR3 DNA sequence: TGCGCCAGCAGCCCCGAGGACAGATACAATGAGCAGTTCTTC.

J is TRBJ2-7 and V is TRBV9, with D perhaps matching TRBD2 (6 bases). V was clipped by 0 bases and J by 0 bases, with 10 bases between them. The CDR3 covers 15 residues. Germline CDR1 and CDR2: SGDLS and YYNGEE. CDR3 sequence reads: CASSVGDSYSYEQYF. Here the CDR3 DNA reads TGTGCCAGCAGCGTAGGGGACTCGTACTCCTACGAGCAGTACTTC.

The chain has TRBV20-1 and TRBJ2-1, with no clear D. The CDR3 contains 11 residues. In germline, CDR1 is DFQATT, CDR2 SNEGSKA (reference sequence). V was pared by 7 bases and J by 4 bases, with 8 bases between. The CDR3 region is CSVADYNEQFF. CDR3 in DNA: TGCAGTGTCGCGGATTACAATGAGCAGTTCTTC.

This rearrangement joins TRBV28 to TRBJ2-4; D is undetermined. Germline loops: CDR1 MDHEN, CDR2 SYDVKM. The CDR3 extends over 14 amino acids. Trimming removed 4 bases at V and 8 bases at J, with 15 bases between. The CDR3 sequence: CASSSSPGTHIQYF. The CDR3 DNA reads as TGTGCCAGCAGTTCCTCACCCGGTACGCACATTCAGTACTTC.

This clone was counted between two and nine times. V gene TRBV5-1 combines with J gene TRBJ1-2, with D hard to call. Trimming cost V 0 bases and J 0 bases, with 9 bases left between them. Germline lookup yields CDR1 SGHRS and CDR2 YFSETQ. This CDR3 is 15 amino acids long. CDR3 loop: CASSLELGANYGYTF. CDR3 bases: TGCGCCAGCAGCTTGGAGTTAGGAGCTAACTATGGCTACACCTTC.

The sample holds one count of this clone. The V call is TRBV5-4, the J call TRBJ2-5; 8 bases align to TRBD1. Trimming at V came to 0 bases and at J to 4 bases, leaving 2 bases not matched to a gene. The CDR3 covers 14 residues. Per germline, CDR1 SGHNT and CDR2 YYREEE (reference sequence). The CDR3 nucleotides are TGTGCCAGCAGCTTGGCAGGGGGCGGAGAGACCCAGTACTTC. This gives the protein CASSLAGGGETQYF.

The chain is built from TRBV13 and TRBJ1-1; D might be TRBD1 (6 bases). Trimming pared 5 bases from V and 1 base from J, leaving 14 bases between. Germline values: CDR1 PRHDT, CDR2 FYEKMQ (reference sequence). The CDR3 has 15 amino acids. DNA of the CDR3: TGTGCCAGCAGCCCCACGACAGGCGCGAACACTGAAGCTTTCTTT. This gives the protein CASSPTTGANTEAFF.